This T cell receptor (beta chain) stems from a study of cytomegalovirus exposure and HLA in healthy donors. Across the whole study: The roughly 130 validation repertoires were reported in a later analysis to have been generated on the same platform as the roughly 700 first-cohort repertoires.

Germline V gene data show CDR1 as SGHRS and CDR2 as YFSETQ. V dropped 3 bases and J dropped 2 bases, with 11 bases sitting between them. The CDR3 extends over 14 amino acids. Overall study results and limits: TCR beta chains numbering some 160 were designated cytomegalovirus-associated.

This clone occurred once. The antigen is not known. Sequencing was performed with immunoSEQ multiplex PCR; in TCRdb, only in-frame clones are kept and a portion is missing. This table has fewer than 250,000 clones, approximately 88% appearing once. The sequencing sample was made of PBMCs. The chain joins TRBV5-1 to TRBJ2-5, with D possibly TRBD1 on 5 matching bases. This clonotype was obtained from a woman in her twenties or thirties in good health and CMV-seropositive. The CDR3 sequence is CASSYSGYQETQYF. The CDR3 bases are TGCGCCAGCAGCTACTCAGGGTATCAAGAGACCCAGTACTTC.